This T cell receptor (beta chain) derives from a study of T cell responses to AZD1222 COVID-19 vaccine. Measured with immunoSEQ multiplex PCR; TCRdb has only the in-frame clones, and not every one. Of more than 85,000 clones in the sample, around 86% are singletons; the top ten hold around 5%. Points from the study as a whole: Dominant at 160-218 and 743-854, vaccine-associated CD4 TCRs also spanned spike.

In the case of this clone: The antigen remains unidentified.

CDR1 GTSNPN and CDR2 SVGIG come from the germline V gene (reference sequence). This CDR3 region has 14 residues. Trimming removed 7 bases at V and 7 bases at J, with 17 bases between. The TCR sequence derives from an adult in good health. The chain carries TRBV30 and TRBJ1-6; no firm D call. Specimen: peripheral blood, collected on day 0 of AZD1222 vaccination. CDR3 bases: TGTGCCTCCGCCTCGGACGGGAGAAATTCACCCCTCCACTTT. It yields the protein CASASDGRNSPLHF.